This T cell receptor (beta chain) was recovered during a study of blood T cell repertoires in COVID-19. Overall study context: PBMCs, B-cell-depleted T cells, or T cells were the source of the cDNA or gDNA that made up the material.

This CDR3 region has 16 residues. Trimming took 3 bases from V and 4 from J; bases not matched to a gene: 9. Germline V gene sequence: CDR1 ENHRY, CDR2 SYGVKD. Authors' methods: It was from reference gene primer amplification that nucleated cell counts were estimated. Using immunoSEQ multiplex PCR, the repertoire was profiled, and TCRdb retains in-frame clones only, with some absent. The DNA was the basis for D and trimming; V, J and clone size are from that table. The table records fewer than 250,000 clones, approximately 83% of them present only once. Specimen: peripheral blood. This chain links TRBV10-3 with TRBJ1-1; 9 nucleotides match TRBD1. The clonotype was recovered from a woman in her forties with active or convalescent COVID-19. The CDR3 DNA is TGTGCCATCAGTGAAATTAAGACAGGGGGTAGCACTGAAGCTTTCTTT. Its translation is CAISEIKTGGSTEAFF.